Presented here are 27 T cell receptor beta chains from one specimen sequenced in a study of Ad26.COV2.S vaccination and SARS-CoV-2 variants. The repertoire was sequenced with immunoSEQ multiplex PCR; TCRdb's copy has only in-frame clones and lacks some. The repertoire holds some 520,000 clones, with roughly 89% as singletons. Treatment given: 15 to 20 received Ad26.COV2.S at low or high dose, single or two shots; roughly five received placebo; per-sample allocation not given. Samples came from day 63 after the first vaccine or placebo injection. The material was peripheral blood, obtained in a trial of Ad26.COV2.S vaccine versus placebo. Receptors originate from a person between 18 and 60 years old who received the Ad26.COV2.S COVID-19 vaccine or a placebo.

The chain recombines TRBV18 with TRBJ1-3; no clear D gene. The germline gives CDR1 KGHSH, CDR2 LQKENI. V dropped 5 bases and J dropped 0 bases, with 14 bases sitting between them. The CDR3 spans 16 residues. CDR3 bases: TGTGCCAGCTCATCATCCCTCGTAGGCTCTGGAAACACCATATATTTT. Its protein product is CASSSSLVGSGNTIYF.

The rearrangement links TRBV6-5 to TRBJ1-1; TRBD1 agrees at 8 bases. Unmatched junction bases numbered 3, after V lost 3 bases and J lost 0 bases. Looked up from germline, CDR1 is MNHEY and CDR2 is SVGAGI. This CDR3 is built from 15 residues. CDR3 residues: CASSYQGQVNTEAFF. As DNA, the CDR3 is TGTGCCAGCAGTTATCAGGGACAGGTGAACACTGAAGCTTTCTTT.

This chain links TRBV5-1 with TRBJ2-3, with a possible D match to TRBD2 (6 bases). V was trimmed by 0 bases and J by 6 bases, leaving 11 bases between them. The CDR3 is 14 residues long. Looked up from germline, CDR1 is SGHRS and CDR2 is YFSETQ. CDR3 nucleotide sequence: TGCGCCAGCAGCTTGGAGCCTAGCGCTGATACGCAGTATTTT. As protein: CASSLEPSADTQYF.

The V call is TRBV7-6, the J call TRBJ1-2; D call uncertain. V gave up 5 bases and J gave up 0 bases, with 7 bases separating them. Per germline, CDR1 SGHVS and CDR2 FNYEAQ. This CDR3 has 13 residues. In DNA, the CDR3 is TGTGCCAGCAGCCCCGGACCTAACTATGGCTACACCTTC. This translates into CASSPGPNYGYTF.

The genes are TRBV20-1 and TRBJ2-1; weak D call: TRBD1 (6 bases). In germline, CDR1 is DFQATT, CDR2 SNEGSKA (reference sequence). Trimming cost V 3 bases and J 6 bases, with 15 bases left between them. The CDR3 is 14 amino acids. CDR3 bases: TGCAGTGCTAGTAGGGGGACCCTAGCCAATGAGCAGTTCTTC. As protein: CSASRGTLANEQFF.

J is TRBJ2-7 and V is TRBV6-7; D not resolved. TRBV6-7 counts as an open reading frame of uncertain function. The CDR3 loop spans 15 amino acids. V was clipped by 0 bases and J by 3 bases, with 12 bases between them. The CDR3 DNA reads as TGTGCCAGCAGTTACTCGAGGCAGCAGTACTACGAGCAGTACTTC. Its translation is CASSYSRQQYYEQYF.

This chain joins TRBV28 and TRBJ2-1; TRBD2 aligns across 14 bases. Per germline, CDR1 MDHEN and CDR2 SYDVKM. The CDR3 totals 21 residues. The V and J ends lost 1 base and 0 bases, in that order; junction bases with no gene match: 11. The CDR3 is CASSLSPRTSGRKLSYNEQFF. The DNA for the CDR3 is TGTGCCAGCAGTTTATCCCCAAGGACTAGCGGGAGGAAACTCTCCTACAATGAGCAGTTCTTC.

V gene TRBV3-1 (or the pseudogene TRBV3-2) combines with J gene TRBJ2-1, with 7 positions matching TRBD2. The CDR3 spans 16 residues. J was trimmed by 7 bases and V by 4 bases; bases with no gene match: 13. Germline loops: CDR1 LGHDT, CDR2 YNNKEL (reference sequence). CDR3 nucleotides: TGTGCCAGCAGCCTGCGCGGAGGGAGGGCCTGGAATGAGCAGTTCTTC. Translated, it gives CASSLRGGRAWNEQFF.

The V call is TRBV27, the J call TRBJ2-7; the D gene is possibly TRBD2 (5 bases). The CDR3 is 15 residues long. The germline V gene has CDR1 MNHEY and CDR2 SMNVEV (reference sequence). Deletions cut 5 bases from V and 3 bases from J, with 17 bases between. CDR3 residues: CASSPIRRASYEQYF. The CDR3 DNA is TGTGCCAGCAGTCCCATTCGGCGGGCAAGCTACGAGCAGTACTTC.

The rearrangement uses TRBV27 and TRBJ2-7, with D possibly TRBD2 on 5 matching bases. Germline V gene data show CDR1 as MNHEY and CDR2 as SMNVEV (reference sequence). The CDR3 is 14 amino acids. V was cut by 2 bases and J by 4 bases, with 12 bases left in between. The CDR3 loop reads CASSLMVSAYEQYF. The CDR3 region has the DNA TGTGCCAGCAGTTTAATGGTTAGCGCATACGAGCAGTACTTC.

The chain carries TRBV19 and TRBJ1-2; 7 bases align to TRBD1. The CDR3 covers 14 residues. CDR1 and CDR2 from the germline V gene are LNHDA and SQIVND (reference sequence). V was pared by 6 bases and J by 5 bases, with 9 bases of the junction left unmatched. The CDR3 loop is CASSNTGVRYGYTF. In DNA, the CDR3 is TGTGCCAGTAGCAATACAGGGGTTAGATATGGCTACACCTTC.

This sequence joins TRBV11-2 and TRBJ2-7; D not resolved. Germline V gives CDR1 SGHAT, CDR2 FQNNGV. The CDR3 contains 13 residues. V lost 5 bases and J lost 6, with 14 bases in between. The CDR3 DNA sequence: TGTGCCAGCAGCCTCGACCCTGACGCCGAGCAGTACTTC. Protein: CASSLDPDAEQYF.

This rearrangement joins TRBV15 to TRBJ2-5, with a weak D call TRBD1 (5 bases). CDR3 length: 15 amino acids. CDR1 is LNHNV and CDR2 is YYDKDF in the germline V gene (reference sequence). Trimming removed 1 base at V and 2 bases at J, with 11 bases between. The CDR3 DNA follows: TGTGCCACCAGCAGAGGTTACCAGGGACAAGAGACCCAGTACTTC. This codes for CATSRGYQGQETQYF. The full variable domain, completed using reference TRBV15 and TRBJ2-5, is DAMVIQNPRYQVTQFGKPVTLSCSQTLNHNVMYWYQQKSSQAPKLLFHYYDKDFNNEADTPDNFQSRRPNTSFCFLDIRSPGLGDTAMYLCATSRGYQGQETQYFGPGTRLLVL.

The CDR3 bases are TGTGCCAGCAGCCAAAGGGGGGGATCTGGTCTGGAGCAGTACTTC. It yields the protein CASSQRGGSGLEQYF. This chain uses TRBV7-3 with TRBJ2-7, with D perhaps matching TRBD2 (7 bases). This CDR3 contains 15 residues. Germline V gene data show CDR1 as SGHTA and CDR2 as FQGTGA. V was shortened by 5 bases and J by 7 bases, with 21 bases between the two germline ends.

V usage is TRBV2 and J usage is TRBJ1-2, with D unresolved. V lost 7 bases to trimming and J lost 2 bases, with 8 bases between them. Germline CDR1 reads SNHLY; CDR2 reads FYNNEI. CDR3 length equals 12 residues. CDR3 loop: CASKGGNYGYTF. The DNA for the CDR3 is TGTGCCAGCAAGGGAGGGAACTATGGCTACACCTTC.

V and J are TRBV7-2 and TRBJ1-1, with unresolved D. Per the germline V gene, CDR1 is SGHTA and CDR2 is FQGNSA. The CDR3 runs to 14 residues. Trimming left V 2 bases short and J 4 bases short, with 11 bases between. CDR3 sequence (DNA): TGTGCCAGCAGCTTACTAGGTGTGGGCACTGAAGCTTTCTTT. Its translation: CASSLLGVGTEAFF.

The gene calls are TRBV18 and TRBJ1-5; no clear D. The V gene lost 2 bases and the J gene lost 3 bases, with 11 bases spanning the gap. CDR3 length: 15 amino acids. CDR1 KGHSH and CDR2 LQKENI come from the germline V gene. In DNA form, the CDR3 reads TGTGCCAGCTCACCAGATATCGGGATCAATCAGCCCCAGCATTTT. Its protein product is CASSPDIGINQPQHF.

This chain uses TRBV5-5 with TRBJ2-2; D might be TRBD1 (6 bases). Trimming shortened V by 4 bases and J by 7 bases, and 17 bases separated the two germline ends. This CDR3 has 15 amino acids. Germline V gene data show CDR1 as SGHKS and CDR2 as YYEKEE (reference sequence). The CDR3 here is CASSVLGGSFGELFF. In DNA, the CDR3 is TGTGCCAGCAGCGTTCTAGGGGGTTCGTTCGGGGAGCTGTTTTTT.

This chain uses TRBV4-3 with TRBJ2-3, with D perhaps TRBD2 (7 bases). Deletions cut 4 bases from V and 2 bases from J, with 25 bases between. The germline V gene has CDR1 LGHNA and CDR2 YSLEER. CDR3 size: 19 residues. CDR3 residues: CASSPQRRGSSGPTDTQYF. DNA of the CDR3: TGCGCCAGCAGCCCCCAACGGAGGGGGTCTAGCGGTCCCACAGATACGCAGTATTTT.

CDR3 DNA sequence: TGTGCCTGGAGTTTTCAGACAGCCTTTGGAAACACCATATATTTT. It yields the protein CAWSFQTAFGNTIYF. The chain is built from TRBV30 and TRBJ1-3; tentative D call: TRBD1 (5 bases). Trimming shortened V by 2 bases and J by 3 bases, and 14 bases separated the two germline ends. The CDR3 loop spans 15 amino acids. The V gene's germline CDR1 is GTSNPN and CDR2 SVGIG (reference sequence). Full variable domain (rest looked up from reference TRBV30 and TRBJ1-3): SQTIHQWPATLVQPVGSPLSLECTVEGTSNPNLYWYRQAAGRGLQLLFYSVGIGQISSEVPQNLSASRPQDRQFILSSKKLLLSDSGFYLCAWSFQTAFGNTIYFGEGSWLTVV.

V and J are TRBV7-3 and TRBJ2-1; D ambiguous. The CDR3 spans 14 residues. CDR1 and CDR2 (germline): SGHTA, FQGTGA. V was trimmed by 2 bases and J by 5 bases, leaving 10 bases between them. CDR3 DNA sequence: TGTGCCAGCAGCTTATTGTCCTCTGACAATGAGCAGTTCTTC. This encodes CASSLLSSDNEQFF. The variable domain in full, with the rest retrieved from reference TRBV7-3 and TRBJ2-1, is GAGVSQTPSNKVTEKGKYVELRCDPISGHTALYWYRQSLGQGPEFLIYFQGTGAADDSGLPNDRFFAVRPEGSVSTLKIQRTERGDSAVYLCASSLLSSDNEQFFGPGTRLTVL.

The chain carries TRBV27 and TRBJ2-4, with 12 bases lining up with TRBD1. V shed 4 bases, J shed 7 bases, and the junction held 8 bases outside the gene matches. CDR3 length: 16 amino acids. Germline V lookup: CDR1 MNHEY, CDR2 SMNVEV (reference sequence). CDR3 protein: CASSSSGTGGRNIQYF. The CDR3 nucleotides read TGTGCCAGCAGTTCCTCCGGGACAGGGGGCAGGAACATTCAGTACTTC.

This clone has only a few counts. The genes are TRBV7-8 and TRBJ1-2; D is perhaps TRBD1 (5 bases). Trimming took off 5 bases at V and 4 bases at J, with 11 bases between the two ends. CDR3 size: 13 residues. In germline, CDR1 is SGHVS, CDR2 FQNEAQ. The CDR3, as DNA: TGTGCCAGCAGCCCAAGGACACTCTATGGCTACACCTTC. Protein product: CASSPRTLYGYTF.

This clone is a singleton in its sample. The chain has TRBV11-1 and TRBJ2-3, with D perhaps matching TRBD1 (5 bases). This CDR3 has 15 amino acids. From germline, CDR1 is SGHAT and CDR2 FQDESV (reference sequence). V was cut by 0 bases and J by 2 bases, with 9 bases left in between. The CDR3 is CASSLASGNTDTQYF. CDR3 nucleotides: TGTGCCAGCAGCTTAGCGTCAGGGAACACAGATACGCAGTATTTT.

As regards this clone: This CDR3 is also generated by other DNA sequences in the sample. The chain links TRBV7-2 to TRBJ2-6, with D possibly being TRBD1 (5 bases). This CDR3 has 15 residues. V lost 0 bases and J lost 4, with 7 bases in between. In germline, CDR1 is SGHTA, CDR2 FQGNSA. The CDR3 DNA is TGTGCCAGCAGCTTAGCAGGGGCAGGGGCCAACGTCCTGACTTTC. Translated: CASSLAGAGANVLTF.

V and J are TRBV7-9 and TRBJ1-5; D perhaps matches TRBD1 (6 bases). This CDR3 region has 14 residues. Trimming took 2 bases from V and 5 from J, leaving 10 bases between them. Germline loops: CDR1 SEHNR, CDR2 FQNEAQ (reference sequence). Written as DNA, the CDR3 is TGTGCCAGCAGCTTATCCGGGGGCGATCAGCCCCAGCATTTT. Translated: CASSLSGGDQPQHF.

This sequence joins TRBV28 and TRBJ2-3; D is ambiguous. This CDR3 contains 16 residues. Per the germline V gene, CDR1 is MDHEN and CDR2 is SYDVKM. V was cut by 2 bases and J by 4 bases, with 16 bases left in between. CDR3 sequence (DNA): TGTGCCAGCAGTTTAGCAGTCCTACCTCCCGCAGATACGCAGTATTTT. Translating it yields CASSLAVLPPADTQYF.